Listed here is a single TCR beta chain. The target antigen is unknown. The data were obtained in a study of OX40 agonist ivuxolimab in advanced cancers. Broader study findings: Among T cells, CD8+ cells averaged more expanded clones than CD4+ cells. Dosing at 0.1 to 3.0 mg/kg was accompanied by clonal expansion of CD4+ and CD8+ blood T cells by week 6. Researchers did not determine the expanded peripheral T cells' antigen specificity.

CDR3 length: 15 amino acids. Trimming pared 7 bases from V and 1 base from J, leaving 16 bases between. Germline V gene lookup returns CDR1 SQVTM and CDR2 ANQGSEA. Some clones are missing from TCRdb's copy, which holds only in-frame ones; the method was immunoSEQ multiplex PCR. The sample lists tens of thousands of clones; around 86% were seen once. This sequence joins TRBV29-1 and TRBJ2-2; D may be TRBD1 or TRBD2 (5 bases each). Specimen: CD4+ or CD8+ T cells sorted from blood, collected in a trial of the OX40 agonist ivuxolimab. This receptor was identified in an adult with an advanced solid tumor such as melanoma, head and neck, liver or kidney cancer. In DNA form, the CDR3 reads TGCAGCGCCGTTGGGGGACCGTTGAACACCGGGGAGCTGTTTTTT. Its protein is CSAVGGPLNTGELFF.